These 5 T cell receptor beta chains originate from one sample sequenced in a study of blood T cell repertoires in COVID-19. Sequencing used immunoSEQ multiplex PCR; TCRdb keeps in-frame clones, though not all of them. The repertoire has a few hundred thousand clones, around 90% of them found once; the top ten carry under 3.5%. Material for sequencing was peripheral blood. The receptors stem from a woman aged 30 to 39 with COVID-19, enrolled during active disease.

The CDR3 loop reads CASSSSGLAGGPRNEQFF. CDR3 DNA: TGTGCCAGCAGTTCCTCGGGACTAGCGGGAGGGCCAAGAAATGAGCAGTTCTTC. This chain uses TRBV28 with TRBJ2-1, with TRBD2 matching 16 bases. The V segment lost 4 bases and the J segment 7 bases; nucleotides outside the gene matches: 10. The CDR3 sequence is 18 residues long. The V gene's germline CDR1 is MDHEN and CDR2 SYDVKM. The whole variable domain, remainder taken from reference TRBV28 and TRBJ2-1, is DVKVTQSSRYLVKRTGEKVFLECVQDMDHENMFWYRQDPGLGLRLIYFSYDVKMKEKGDIPEGYSVSREKKERFSLILESASTNQTSMYLCASSSSGLAGGPRNEQFFGPGTRLTVL.

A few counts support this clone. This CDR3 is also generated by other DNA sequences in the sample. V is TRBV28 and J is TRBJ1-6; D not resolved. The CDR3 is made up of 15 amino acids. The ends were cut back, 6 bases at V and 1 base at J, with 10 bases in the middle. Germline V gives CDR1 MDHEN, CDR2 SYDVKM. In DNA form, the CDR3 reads TGTGCCAGCAGGCCTGAGCATTCCTATAATTCACCCCTCCACTTT. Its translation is CASRPEHSYNSPLHF.

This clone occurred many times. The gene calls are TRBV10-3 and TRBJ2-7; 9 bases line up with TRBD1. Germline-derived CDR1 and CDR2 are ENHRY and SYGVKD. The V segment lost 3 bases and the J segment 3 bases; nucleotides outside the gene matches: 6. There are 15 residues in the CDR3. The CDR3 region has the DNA TGTGCCATCAGTGACCCGGGACAGGGTCTCTACGAGCAGTACTTC. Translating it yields CAISDPGQGLYEQYF.

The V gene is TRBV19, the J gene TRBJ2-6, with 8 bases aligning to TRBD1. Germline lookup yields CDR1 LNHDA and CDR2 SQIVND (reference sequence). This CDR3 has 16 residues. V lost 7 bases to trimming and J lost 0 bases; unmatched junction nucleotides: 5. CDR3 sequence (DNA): TGTGCCAGTAAACAGGGGGACAGCTCTGGGGCCAACGTCCTGACTTTC. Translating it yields CASKQGDSSGANVLTF. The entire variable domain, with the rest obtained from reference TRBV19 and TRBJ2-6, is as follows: DGGITQSPKYLFRKEGQNVTLSCEQNLNHDAMYWYRQDPGQGLRLIYYSQIVNDFQKGDIAEGYSVSREKKESFPLTVTSAQKNPTAFYLCASKQGDSSGANVLTFGAGSRLTVL.

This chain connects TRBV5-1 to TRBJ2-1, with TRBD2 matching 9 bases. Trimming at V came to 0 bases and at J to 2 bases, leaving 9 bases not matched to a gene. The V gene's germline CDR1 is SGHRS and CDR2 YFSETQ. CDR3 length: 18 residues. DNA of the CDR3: TGCGCCAGCAGCTTGGCAGATACCGGGACTAGCCCCTACAATGAGCAGTTCTTC. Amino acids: CASSLADTGTSPYNEQFF. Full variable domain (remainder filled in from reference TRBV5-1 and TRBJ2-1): KAGVTQTPRYLIKTRGQQVTLSCSPISGHRSVSWYQQTPGQGLQFLFEYFSETQRNKGNFPGRFSGRQFSNSRSEMNVSTLELGDSALYLCASSLADTGTSPYNEQFFGPGTRLTVL.